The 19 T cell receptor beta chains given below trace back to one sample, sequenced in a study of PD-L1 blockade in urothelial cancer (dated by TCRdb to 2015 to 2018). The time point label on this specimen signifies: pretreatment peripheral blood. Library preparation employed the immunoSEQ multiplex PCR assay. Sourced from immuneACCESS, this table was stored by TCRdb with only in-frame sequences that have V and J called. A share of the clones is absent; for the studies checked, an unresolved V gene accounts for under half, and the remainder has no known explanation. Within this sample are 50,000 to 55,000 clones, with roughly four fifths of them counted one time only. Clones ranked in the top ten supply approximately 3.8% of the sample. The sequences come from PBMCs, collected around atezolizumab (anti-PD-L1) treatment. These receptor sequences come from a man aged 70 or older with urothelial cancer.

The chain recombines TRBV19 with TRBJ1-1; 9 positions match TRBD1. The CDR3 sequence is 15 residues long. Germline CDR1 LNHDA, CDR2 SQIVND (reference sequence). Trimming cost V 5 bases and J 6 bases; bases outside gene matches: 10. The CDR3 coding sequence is TGTGCCAGTAGTGCCGGCTCGACAGGGGGTTCTGAAGCTTTCTTT. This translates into CASSAGSTGGSEAFF.

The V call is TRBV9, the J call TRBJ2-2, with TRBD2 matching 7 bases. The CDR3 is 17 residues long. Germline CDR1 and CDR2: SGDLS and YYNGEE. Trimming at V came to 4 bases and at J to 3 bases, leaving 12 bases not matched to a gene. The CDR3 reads CASSPREGRGHTGELFF. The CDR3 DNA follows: TGTGCCAGCAGCCCGAGGGAGGGGAGAGGTCACACCGGGGAGCTGTTTTTT.

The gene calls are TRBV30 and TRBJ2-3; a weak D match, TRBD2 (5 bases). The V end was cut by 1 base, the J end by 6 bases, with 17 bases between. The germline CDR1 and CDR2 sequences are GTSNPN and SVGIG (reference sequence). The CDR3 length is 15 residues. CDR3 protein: CAWSGSGIYGDTQYF. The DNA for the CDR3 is TGTGCCTGGAGTGGGTCGGGAATCTACGGTGATACGCAGTATTTT.

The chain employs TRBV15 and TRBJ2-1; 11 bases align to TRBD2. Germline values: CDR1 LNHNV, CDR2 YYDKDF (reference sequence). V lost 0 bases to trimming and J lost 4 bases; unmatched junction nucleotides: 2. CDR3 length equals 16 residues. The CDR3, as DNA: TGTGCCACCAGCAGAGAAAGGACTAGCGGGTACAATGAGCAGTTCTTC. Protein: CATSRERTSGYNEQFF.

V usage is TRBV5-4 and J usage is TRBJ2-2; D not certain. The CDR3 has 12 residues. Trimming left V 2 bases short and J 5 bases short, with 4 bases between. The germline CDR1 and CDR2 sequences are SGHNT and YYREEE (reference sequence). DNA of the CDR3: TGTGCCAGCAGCTTCCGGACCGGGGAGCTGTTTTTT. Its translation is CASSFRTGELFF.

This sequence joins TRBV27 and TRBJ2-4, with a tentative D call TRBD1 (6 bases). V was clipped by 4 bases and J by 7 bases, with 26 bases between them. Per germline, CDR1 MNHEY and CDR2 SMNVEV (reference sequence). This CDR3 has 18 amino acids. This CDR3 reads CASSSRDIRVGAGNIQYF. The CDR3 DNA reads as TGTGCCAGCAGTTCCCGGGACATACGCGTTGGAGCTGGGAACATTCAGTACTTC.

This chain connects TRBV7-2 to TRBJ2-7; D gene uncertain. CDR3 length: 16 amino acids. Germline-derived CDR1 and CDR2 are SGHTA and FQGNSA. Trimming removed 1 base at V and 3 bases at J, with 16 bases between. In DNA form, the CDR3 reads TGTGCCAGCAGCTTAGGGTCGCAGGTATGGATCTACGAGCAGTACTTC. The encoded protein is CASSLGSQVWIYEQYF.

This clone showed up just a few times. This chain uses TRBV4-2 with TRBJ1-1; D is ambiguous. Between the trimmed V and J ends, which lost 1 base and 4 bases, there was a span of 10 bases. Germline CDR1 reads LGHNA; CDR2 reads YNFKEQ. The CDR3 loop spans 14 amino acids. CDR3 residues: CASSQVGGSTEAFF. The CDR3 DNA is TGTGCCAGCAGCCAAGTGGGAGGCAGCACTGAAGCTTTCTTT.

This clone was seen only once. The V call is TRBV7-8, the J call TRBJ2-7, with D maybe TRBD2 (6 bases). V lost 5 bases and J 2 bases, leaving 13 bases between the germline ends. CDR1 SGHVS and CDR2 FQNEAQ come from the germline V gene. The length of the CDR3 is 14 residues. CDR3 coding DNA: TGTGCCAGCAGCCGATCTTGGGGGGCCTACGAGCAGTACTTC. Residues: CASSRSWGAYEQYF.

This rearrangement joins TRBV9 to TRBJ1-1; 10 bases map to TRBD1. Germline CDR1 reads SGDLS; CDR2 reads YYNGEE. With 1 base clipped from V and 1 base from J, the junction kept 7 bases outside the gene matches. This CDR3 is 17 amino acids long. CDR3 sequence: CASSVHHRTGGNTEAFF. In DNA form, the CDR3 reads TGTGCCAGCAGCGTACACCACCGGACAGGGGGGAACACTGAAGCTTTCTTT. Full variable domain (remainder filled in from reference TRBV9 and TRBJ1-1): DSGVTQTPKHLITATGQRVTLRCSPRSGDLSVYWYQQSLDQGLQFLIQYYNGEERAKGNILERFSAQQFPDLHSELNLSSLELGDSALYFCASSVHHRTGGNTEAFFGQGTRLTVV.

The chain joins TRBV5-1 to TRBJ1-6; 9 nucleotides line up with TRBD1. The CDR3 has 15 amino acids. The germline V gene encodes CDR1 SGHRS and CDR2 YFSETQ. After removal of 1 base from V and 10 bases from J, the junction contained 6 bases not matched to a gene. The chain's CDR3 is CASSLTGGEKSPLHF. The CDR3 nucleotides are TGCGCCAGCAGCTTGACAGGGGGCGAGAAGTCACCCCTCCACTTT.

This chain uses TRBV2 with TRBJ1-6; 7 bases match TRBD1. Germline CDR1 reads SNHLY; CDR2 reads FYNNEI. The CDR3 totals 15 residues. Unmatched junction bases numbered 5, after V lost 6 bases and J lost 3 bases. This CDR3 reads CASRGGRFYNSPLHF. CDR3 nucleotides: TGTGCCAGCAGAGGGGGCAGGTTCTATAATTCACCCCTCCACTTT.

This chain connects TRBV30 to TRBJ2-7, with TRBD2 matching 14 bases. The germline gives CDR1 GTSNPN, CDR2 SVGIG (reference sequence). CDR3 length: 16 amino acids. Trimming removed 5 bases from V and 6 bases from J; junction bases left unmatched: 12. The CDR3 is CAWSGLAGAGSSEQYF. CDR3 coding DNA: TGTGCCTGGTCGGGACTAGCGGGAGCGGGGTCTTCCGAGCAGTACTTC.

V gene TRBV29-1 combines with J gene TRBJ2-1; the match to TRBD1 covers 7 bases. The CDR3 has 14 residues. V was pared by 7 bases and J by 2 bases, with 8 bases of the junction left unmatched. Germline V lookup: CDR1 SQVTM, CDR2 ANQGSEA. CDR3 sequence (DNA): TGCAGCGGGTCGAAGAGGGGGCCCTACAATGAGCAGTTCTTC. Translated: CSGSKRGPYNEQFF.

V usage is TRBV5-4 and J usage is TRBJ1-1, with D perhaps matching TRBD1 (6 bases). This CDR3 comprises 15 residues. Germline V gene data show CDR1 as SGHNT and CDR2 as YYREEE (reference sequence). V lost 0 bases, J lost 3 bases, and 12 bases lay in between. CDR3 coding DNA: TGTGCCAGCAGCTTGGCCCGGGCAGGGGACACTGAAGCTTTCTTT. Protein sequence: CASSLARAGDTEAFF. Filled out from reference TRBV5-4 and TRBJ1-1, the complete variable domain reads ETGVTQSPTHLIKTRGQQVTLRCSSQSGHNTVSWYQQALGQGPQFIFQYYREEENGRGNFPPRFSGLQFPNYSSELNVNALELDDSALYLCASSLARAGDTEAFFGQGTRLTVV.

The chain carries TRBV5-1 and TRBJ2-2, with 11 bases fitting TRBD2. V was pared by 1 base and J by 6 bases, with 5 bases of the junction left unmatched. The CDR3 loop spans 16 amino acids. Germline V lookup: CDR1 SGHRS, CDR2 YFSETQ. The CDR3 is CASSLYASGRSGELFF. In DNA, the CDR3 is TGCGCCAGCAGCTTGTACGCTAGCGGGAGGTCCGGGGAGCTGTTTTTT.

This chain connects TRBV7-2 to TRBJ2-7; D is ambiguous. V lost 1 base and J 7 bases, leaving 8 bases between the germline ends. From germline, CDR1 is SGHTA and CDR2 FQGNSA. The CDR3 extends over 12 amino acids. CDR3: CASSLGAVEQYF. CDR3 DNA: TGTGCCAGCAGCTTAGGGGCAGTAGAGCAGTACTTC.

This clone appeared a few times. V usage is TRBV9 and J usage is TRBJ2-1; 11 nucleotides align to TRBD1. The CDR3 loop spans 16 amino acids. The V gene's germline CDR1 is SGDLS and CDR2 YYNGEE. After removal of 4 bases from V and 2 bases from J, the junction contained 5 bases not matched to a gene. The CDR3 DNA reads TGTGCCAGCAGCCCGAGGGGACAGGGGGCCTACAATGAGCAGTTCTTC. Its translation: CASSPRGQGAYNEQFF.

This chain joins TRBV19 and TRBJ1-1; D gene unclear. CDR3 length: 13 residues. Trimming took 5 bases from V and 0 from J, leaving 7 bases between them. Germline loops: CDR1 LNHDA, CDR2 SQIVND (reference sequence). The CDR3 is CASSHQMNTEAFF. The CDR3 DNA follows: TGTGCCAGTAGTCACCAGATGAACACTGAAGCTTTCTTT.